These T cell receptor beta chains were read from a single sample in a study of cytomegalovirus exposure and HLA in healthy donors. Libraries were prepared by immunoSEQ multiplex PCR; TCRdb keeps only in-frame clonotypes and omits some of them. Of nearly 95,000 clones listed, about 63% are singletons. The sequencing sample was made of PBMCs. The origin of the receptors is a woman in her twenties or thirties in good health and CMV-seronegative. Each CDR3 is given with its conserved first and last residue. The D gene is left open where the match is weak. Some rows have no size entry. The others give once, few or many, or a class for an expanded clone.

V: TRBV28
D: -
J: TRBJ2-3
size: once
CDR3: CASTTGGAADTQYF
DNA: TGTGCCAGCACCACAGGGGGGGCGGCAGATACGCAGTATTTT

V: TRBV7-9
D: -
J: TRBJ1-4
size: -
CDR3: CASSLAGPAEKLFF
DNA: TGTGCCAGCAGCTTAGCGGGCCCAGCTGAAAAACTGTTTTTT

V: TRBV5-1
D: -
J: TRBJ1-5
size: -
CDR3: CASSSEGAGQPQHF
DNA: TGCGCCAGCAGCTCCGAAGGGGCCGGGCAGCCCCAGCATTTT

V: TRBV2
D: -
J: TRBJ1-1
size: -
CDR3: CASSTGEVFF
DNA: TGTGCCAGCAGCACCGGGGAGGTTTTCTTT

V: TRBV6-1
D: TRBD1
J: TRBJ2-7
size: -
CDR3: CASTSTGGSYEQYF
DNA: TGTGCCAGCACCTCGACAGGGGGCTCCTACGAGCAGTACTTC

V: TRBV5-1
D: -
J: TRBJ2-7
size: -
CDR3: CASSSGLPGGYEQYF
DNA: TGCGCCAGCAGCTCTGGACTCCCCGGGGGATACGAGCAGTACTTC

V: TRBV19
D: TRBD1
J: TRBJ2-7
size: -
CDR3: CASSRTRDRRLYEQYF
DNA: TGTGCCAGTAGTAGAACCCGGGACAGACGGCTTTACGAGCAGTACTTC

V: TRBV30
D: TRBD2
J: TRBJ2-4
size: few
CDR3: CAWRLAGAKNIQYF
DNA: TGTGCCTGGAGACTAGCGGGAGCCAAAAACATTCAGTACTTC

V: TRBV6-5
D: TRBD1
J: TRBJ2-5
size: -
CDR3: CATKWGQGAPETQYF
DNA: TGTGCCACGAAATGGGGACAGGGAGCCCCAGAGACCCAGTACTTC

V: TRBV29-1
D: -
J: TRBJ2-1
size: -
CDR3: CSVELQGTGSYNEQFF
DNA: TGCAGCGTTGAGCTACAGGGAACGGGCTCCTACAATGAGCAGTTCTTC

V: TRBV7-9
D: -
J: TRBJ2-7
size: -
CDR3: CASEDGGRYEQYF
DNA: TGTGCCAGCGAGGACGGAGGCCGCTACGAGCAGTACTTC

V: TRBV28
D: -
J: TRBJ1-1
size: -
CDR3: CASRPPGGLGNTEAFF
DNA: TGTGCCAGCAGGCCTCCCGGGGGGCTCGGGAACACTGAAGCTTTCTTT

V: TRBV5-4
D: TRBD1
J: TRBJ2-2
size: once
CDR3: CVSSPDRVNTGELFF
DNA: TGTGTCAGCAGCCCTGACAGGGTGAACACCGGGGAGCTGTTTTTT

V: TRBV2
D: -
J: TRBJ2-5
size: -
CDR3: CASTATWTSETQYF
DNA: TGTGCCAGCACCGCGACGTGGACTTCAGAGACCCAGTACTTC

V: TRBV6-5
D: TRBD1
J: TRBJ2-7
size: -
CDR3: CASSYKGTDSYEQYF
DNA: TGTGCCAGCAGTTATAAAGGGACAGACTCCTACGAGCAGTACTTC

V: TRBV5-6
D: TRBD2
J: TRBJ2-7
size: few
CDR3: CASSPQGSGGVYEQYF
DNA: TGTGCCAGCAGCCCCCAAGGGTCGGGAGGGGTATACGAGCAGTACTTC

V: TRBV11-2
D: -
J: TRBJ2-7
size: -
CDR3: CASSPGRRVSYEQYF
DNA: TGTGCCAGCAGCCCGGGGCGGAGGGTGTCCTACGAGCAGTACTTC